Below, 17 T cell receptor beta chains from the same sample are listed, as sequenced in a study of blood T cell repertoires in COVID-19. Measured with immunoSEQ multiplex PCR; TCRdb has only the in-frame clones, and not every one. Of 260,000 or so clones in the sample, 75% to 85% were seen once. The specimen sequenced was peripheral blood. The receptors originated from a woman aged 80 or older with COVID-19, enrolled during active disease.

The chain combines TRBV5-1 with TRBJ2-7, with a weak D call TRBD1 (6 bases). The CDR3 is 14 amino acids. Trimming pared 4 bases from V and 2 bases from J, leaving 13 bases between. The germline V gene encodes CDR1 SGHRS and CDR2 YFSETQ. The CDR3 DNA sequence: TGCGCCAGCAGCCCCCGGACAGAGCCCTACGAGCAGTACTTC. It codes for CASSPRTEPYEQYF.

The chain employs TRBV6-5 and TRBJ1-1; D is unclear. V shed 7 bases and J shed 1 base, with 16 bases lying between them. The germline V gene encodes CDR1 MNHEY and CDR2 SVGAGI. CDR3 length: 15 residues. The CDR3 loop reads CASKGTDAGNTEAFF. For the CDR3, the DNA is TGTGCCAGCAAGGGTACAGATGCGGGGAACACTGAAGCTTTCTTT.

As DNA, the CDR3 is TGTGCCAGGACACAGGGGGCGCGTGGGGCCAACGTCCTGACTTTC. Translated: CARTQGARGANVLTF. The chain uses TRBV7-2 and TRBJ2-6; 9 bases map to TRBD1. Germline V gene data show CDR1 as SGHTA and CDR2 as FQGNSA. The CDR3 runs to 15 residues. J lost 3 bases, V lost 9 bases, and 6 bases had no gene match. The whole variable domain, filled in from reference TRBV7-2 and TRBJ2-6, reads GAGVSQSPSNKVTEKGKDVELRCDPISGHTALYWYRQSLGQGLEFLIYFQGNSAPDKSGLPSDRFSAERTGGSVSTLTIQRTQQEDSAVYLCARTQGARGANVLTFGAGSRLTVL.

This clone was counted a few times. The chain links TRBV6-6 to TRBJ2-5, with 8 bases aligning to TRBD1. The CDR3 is 14 residues long. Trimming took 2 bases from V and 1 from J; bases not matched to a gene: 0. Germline CDR1 is MNHNY and CDR2 is SVGAGI (reference sequence). The CDR3 DNA follows: TGTGCCAGCAGTTACACAGGGGGCCAAGAGACCCAGTACTTC. Translating gives CASSYTGGQETQYF.

The rearrangement uses TRBV20-1 and TRBJ1-5; TRBD1 agrees at 7 bases. Per the germline V gene, CDR1 is DFQATT and CDR2 is SNEGSKA (reference sequence). V gave up 3 bases and J gave up 1 base; unmatched junction bases: 6. The length of the CDR3 is 15 residues. CDR3 bases: TGCAGTGCTAGTCCCAGGGGGAGAAGCAATCAGCCCCAGCATTTT. The encoded protein is CSASPRGRSNQPQHF.

The V and J genes are TRBV4-1 and TRBJ1-5; no firm D call. Germline V lookup: CDR1 MGHRA, CDR2 YSYEKL. Trimming removed 0 bases at V and 6 bases at J, with 12 bases between. The length of the CDR3 is 15 residues. CDR3 sequence (DNA): TGCGCCAGCAGCCAAGAAGCCCGGGGAGTTCAGCCCCAGCATTTT. Its protein is CASSQEARGVQPQHF.

V and J are TRBV5-4 and TRBJ2-3; no firm D call. V lost 0 bases to trimming and J lost 8 bases, with 4 bases between them. CDR1 and CDR2 from the germline V gene are SGHNT and YYREEE (reference sequence). This CDR3 has 11 residues. The CDR3 protein is CASSLGPTQYF. In DNA, the CDR3 is TGTGCCAGCAGCTTGGGGCCTACGCAGTATTTT.

The CDR3 reads CAISLDRPNQPQHF. DNA for the CDR3: TGTGCCATCAGTTTAGACAGACCCAATCAGCCCCAGCATTTT. The gene calls are TRBV10-3 and TRBJ1-5; possibly TRBD1 for D (5 bases). Germline assignment: CDR1 ENHRY and CDR2 SYGVKD. The CDR3 consists of 14 residues. V was clipped by 5 bases and J by 3 bases, with 11 bases between them.

This rearrangement joins TRBV5-1 to TRBJ1-1; D is unclear. This CDR3 spans 13 amino acids. V was trimmed by 0 bases and J by 4 bases, leaving 7 bases between them. Looked up from germline, CDR1 is SGHRS and CDR2 is YFSETQ. CDR3 DNA sequence: TGCGCCAGCAGCTTGGCGGGTTCCACTGAAGCTTTCTTT. As protein: CASSLAGSTEAFF. Using reference TRBV5-1 and TRBJ1-1 for the parts outside the CDR3, the full variable domain is KAGVTQTPRYLIKTRGQQVTLSCSPISGHRSVSWYQQTPGQGLQFLFEYFSETQRNKGNFPGRFSGRQFSNSRSEMNVSTLELGDSALYLCASSLAGSTEAFFGQGTRLTVV.

CDR3 nucleotide sequence: TGTGCCTGGAGCCAATCAGGGAAAGAAAAACTGTTTTTT. This encodes CAWSQSGKEKLFF. This rearrangement joins TRBV30 to TRBJ1-4; the D gene is possibly TRBD1 (5 bases). The CDR3 covers 13 residues. V was trimmed by 3 bases and J by 8 bases, leaving 13 bases between them. In germline, CDR1 is GTSNPN, CDR2 SVGIG (reference sequence).

This clone showed up just a few times. V usage is TRBV5-4 and J usage is TRBJ1-5; tentative D call: TRBD1 (5 bases). V lost 0 bases, J lost 9 bases, and 16 bases lay in between. CDR1 is SGHNT and CDR2 is YYREEE in the germline V gene (reference sequence). The CDR3 extends over 15 amino acids. CDR3 in DNA: TGTGCCAGCAGCTTGGATCAGGGCGTTAGGGGGCCCCAGCATTTT. Residues: CASSLDQGVRGPQHF.

In its sample, this clone was seen a few times. The V and J genes are TRBV5-1 and TRBJ2-1; TRBD2 matches 7 bases. The CDR3 is 15 amino acids. Unmatched junction bases numbered 9, after V lost 0 bases and J lost 9 bases. From germline, CDR1 is SGHRS and CDR2 YFSETQ. As DNA, the CDR3 is TGCGCCAGCAGCTTGGAGGGTCTAGCGGCTAGTGAGCAGTTCTTC. Translating it yields CASSLEGLAASEQFF.

The DNA of the CDR3 is TGTGCCAGTAGTATACGACAAAACTCCTACAATGAGCAGTTCTTC. Protein sequence: CASSIRQNSYNEQFF. This chain uses TRBV19 with TRBJ2-1; the D is unclear. Trimming cost V 2 bases and J 0 bases, with 8 bases left between them. The germline gives CDR1 LNHDA, CDR2 SQIVND (reference sequence). This CDR3 is built from 15 residues.

The chain uses TRBV15 and TRBJ2-1, with D unclear. V dropped 1 base and J dropped 2 bases, with 12 bases sitting between them. CDR1 LNHNV and CDR2 YYDKDF come from the germline V gene (reference sequence). CDR3 length equals 16 residues. CDR3 residues: CATSRGSTSAYNEQFF. The CDR3 DNA is TGTGCCACCAGCAGAGGTAGCACATCCGCCTACAATGAGCAGTTCTTC.

This clone was observed a handful of times. The chain couples TRBV28 to TRBJ1-1; D not certain. The CDR3 is 13 residues long. The germline V gene has CDR1 MDHEN and CDR2 SYDVKM. V lost 6 bases and J lost 3, with 11 bases in between. CDR3 bases: TGTGCCAGCAGGGACCCCGGGGACACTGAAGCTTTCTTT. Translation gives CASRDPGDTEAFF.

This clone was detected many times. The rearrangement links TRBV18 to TRBJ1-2; perhaps TRBD1 as D (6 bases). Per the germline V gene, CDR1 is KGHSH and CDR2 is LQKENI. CDR3 length: 15 amino acids. Trimming removed 5 bases at V and 7 bases at J, with 20 bases between. This CDR3 is CASSFLQQGQTGYTF. DNA of the CDR3: TGTGCCAGCTCATTTCTCCAACAGGGTCAGACTGGCTACACCTTC.

The chain combines TRBV7-9 with TRBJ1-1; 9 positions match TRBD1. The CDR3 is 12 amino acids. Germline values: CDR1 SEHNR, CDR2 FQNEAQ (reference sequence). The V gene end was trimmed by 8 bases and the J gene end by 6 bases; junction bases not matched to a gene: 4. The CDR3 protein is CASGRTGAEAFF. The CDR3 DNA sequence: TGTGCCAGCGGGAGGACAGGGGCTGAAGCTTTCTTT. Full variable domain (outside the CDR3, taken from reference TRBV7-9 and TRBJ1-1): DTGVSQNPRHKITKRGQNVTFRCDPISEHNRLYWYRQTLGQGPEFLTYFQNEAQLEKSRLLSDRFSAERPKGSFSTLEIQRTEQGDSAMYLCASGRTGAEAFFGQGTRLTVV.